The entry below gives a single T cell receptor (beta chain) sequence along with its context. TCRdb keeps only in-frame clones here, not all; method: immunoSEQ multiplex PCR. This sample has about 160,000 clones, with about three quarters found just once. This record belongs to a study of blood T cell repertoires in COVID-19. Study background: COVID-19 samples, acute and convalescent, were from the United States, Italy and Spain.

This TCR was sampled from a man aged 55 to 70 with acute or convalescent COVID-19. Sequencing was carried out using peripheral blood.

The CDR3: CASSLFSSGTGGNGYTF. For the CDR3, the DNA is TGTGCCAGCAGTTTATTTTCCAGTGGGACAGGGGGCAATGGCTACACCTTC. The rearrangement joins TRBV27 to TRBJ1-2; 12 nucleotides agree with TRBD1. The junction had 9 bases not matched to a gene; V was cut back by 1 base and J by 6 bases. Germline CDR1 and CDR2: MNHEY and SMNVEV (reference sequence). This CDR3 has 17 residues.